This TCR beta chain is from a study of blood T cell repertoires in COVID-19. Study as a whole: Samples of COVID-19 (acute and convalescent) were obtained from the United States, Italy and Spain. PBMCs, B-cell-depleted T cells, or T cells provided the cDNA or gDNA that made up the material.

This CDR3 is built from 16 residues. CDR1 SGHTA and CDR2 FQGNSA come from the germline V gene. Trimming pared 5 bases from V and 4 bases from J, leaving 21 bases between. Original processing methods: Estimated nucleated cell counts came from reference gene primer amplification. TCRdb keeps only in-frame clones here, not all; method: immunoSEQ multiplex PCR. V, J and clone size derive from that table, while D and trimming were established from the DNA sequence. Altogether some 16,000 clones are present, around 90% being singletons, with the ten largest covering about an eighth. Input material: peripheral blood. The V call is TRBV7-2, the J call TRBJ2-7; possible D gene TRBD2, 7 bases. The sequence was obtained from a human donor in a cohort sampled during active COVID-19. The CDR3 protein is CASSRVGGTSIYEQYF. CDR3 bases: TGTGCCAGCAGCCGGGTGGGAGGGACATCGATTTACGAGCAGTACTTC. The variable domain in full, completed from reference TRBV7-2 and TRBJ2-7, reads GAGVSQSPSNKVTEKGKDVELRCDPISGHTALYWYRQSLGQGLEFLIYFQGNSAPDKSGLPSDRFSAERTGGSVSTLTIQRTQQEDSAVYLCASSRVGGTSIYEQYFGPGTRLTVT.